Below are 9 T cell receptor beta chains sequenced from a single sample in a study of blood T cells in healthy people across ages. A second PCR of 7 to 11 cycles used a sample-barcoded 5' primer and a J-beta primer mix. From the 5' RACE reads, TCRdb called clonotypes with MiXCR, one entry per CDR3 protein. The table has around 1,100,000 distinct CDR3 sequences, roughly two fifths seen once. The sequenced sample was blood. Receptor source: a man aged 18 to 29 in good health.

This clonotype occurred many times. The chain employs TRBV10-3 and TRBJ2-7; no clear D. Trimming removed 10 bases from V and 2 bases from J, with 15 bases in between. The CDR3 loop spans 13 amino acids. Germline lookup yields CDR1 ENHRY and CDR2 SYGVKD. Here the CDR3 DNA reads TGTGCCAGCTCCCTCGGACCCCCCTACGAGCAGTACTTC. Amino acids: CASSLGPPYEQYF.

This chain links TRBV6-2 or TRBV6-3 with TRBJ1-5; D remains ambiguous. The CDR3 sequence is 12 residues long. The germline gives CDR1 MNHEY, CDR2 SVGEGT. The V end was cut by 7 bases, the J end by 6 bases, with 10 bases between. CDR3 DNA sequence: TGTGCCAGCAACGAGGGCTTTCAGCCCCAGCATTTT. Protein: CASNEGFQPQHF.

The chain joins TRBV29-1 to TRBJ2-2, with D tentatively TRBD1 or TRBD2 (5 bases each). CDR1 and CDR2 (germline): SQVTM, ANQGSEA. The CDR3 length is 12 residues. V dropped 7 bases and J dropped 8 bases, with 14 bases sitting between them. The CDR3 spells CSGDGDRGELFF. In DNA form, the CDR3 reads TGCAGCGGAGACGGGGACCGGGGGGAGCTGTTTTTT.

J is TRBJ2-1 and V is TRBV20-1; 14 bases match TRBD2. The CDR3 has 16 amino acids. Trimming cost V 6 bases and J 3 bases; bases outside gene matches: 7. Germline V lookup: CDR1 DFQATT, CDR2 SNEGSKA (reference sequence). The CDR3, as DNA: TGCAGTGCGGACGGGACTAGCGGGGGCCTCTACAATGAGCAGTTCTTC. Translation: CSADGTSGGLYNEQFF.

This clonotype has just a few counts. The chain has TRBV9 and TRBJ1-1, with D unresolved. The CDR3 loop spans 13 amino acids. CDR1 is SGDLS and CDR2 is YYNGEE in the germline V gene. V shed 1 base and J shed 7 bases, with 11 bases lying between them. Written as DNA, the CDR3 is TGTGCCAGCAGCGTATCCGGGGAGGGTGAAGCTTTCTTT. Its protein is CASSVSGEGEAFF.

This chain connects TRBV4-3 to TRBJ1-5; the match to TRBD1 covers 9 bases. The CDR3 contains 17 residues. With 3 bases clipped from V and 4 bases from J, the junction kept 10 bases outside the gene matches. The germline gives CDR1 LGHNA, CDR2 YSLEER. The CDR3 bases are TGCGCCAGCAGCCAGGACGGGACAGGGAAGGGTAATCAGCCCCAGCATTTT. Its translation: CASSQDGTGKGNQPQHF.

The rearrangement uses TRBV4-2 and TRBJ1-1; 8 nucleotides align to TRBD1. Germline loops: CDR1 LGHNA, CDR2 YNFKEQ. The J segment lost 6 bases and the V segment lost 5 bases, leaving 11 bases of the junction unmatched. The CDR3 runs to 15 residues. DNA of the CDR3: TGTGCCAGCAGCACCCTGGGTTCAGGGGGCTCTGAAGCTTTCTTT. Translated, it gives CASSTLGSGGSEAFF.

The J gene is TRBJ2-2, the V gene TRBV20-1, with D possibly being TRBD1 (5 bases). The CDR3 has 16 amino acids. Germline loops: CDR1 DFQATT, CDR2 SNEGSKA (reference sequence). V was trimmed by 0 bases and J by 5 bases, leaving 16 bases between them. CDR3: CSARDRVQAGTGELFF. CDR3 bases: TGCAGTGCTAGAGATAGGGTTCAGGCAGGGACCGGGGAGCTGTTTTTT.

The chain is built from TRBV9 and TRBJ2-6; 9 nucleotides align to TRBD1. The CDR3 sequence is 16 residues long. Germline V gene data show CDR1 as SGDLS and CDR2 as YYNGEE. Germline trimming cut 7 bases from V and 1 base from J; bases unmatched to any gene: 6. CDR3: CASQSGQGSGANVLTF. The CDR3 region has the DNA TGTGCCAGCCAGTCGGGACAGGGTTCTGGGGCCAACGTCCTGACTTTC.